This is a list of T cell receptor beta chains from one sample in a study of cytomegalovirus exposure and HLA in healthy donors. Clones were read by immunoSEQ multiplex PCR, and TCRdb kept only the in-frame ones, dropping some. The table lists tens of thousands of clones, 90% to 95% of them singletons. What was sequenced was PBMCs. The receptor set was obtained from a young man in good health and CMV-seronegative. CDR3s include the opening cysteine and the closing phenylalanine or tryptophan. D genes are given only for firm matches.

v_call	d_call	j_call	cdr3_nt	cdr3_aa
TRBV4-3	NA	TRBJ2-5	TGCGCCAGCAGCCCAGAGACAGAATATCGCCAAGAGACCCAGTACTTC	CASSPETEYRQETQYF
TRBV6-5	TRBD1	TRBJ2-7	TGTGCCAGCAGACAGGGGAGCGAGCAGTACTTC	CASRQGSEQYF
TRBV7-6	NA	TRBJ2-3	TGTGCCAGCAGCTTAGCCAGGGAGGTAGATACGCAGTATTTT	CASSLAREVDTQYF
TRBV12-5	NA	TRBJ1-2	TGTGCTAGTGGTTCCCCCCCGAAGCGTTTTCCTAACTATGGCTACACCTTC	CASGSPPKRFPNYGYTF
TRBV6-5	TRBD1	TRBJ1-2	TGTGCCAGCAGTAGGGGACAGGTCTATGGCTACACCTTC	CASSRGQVYGYTF
TRBV29-1	TRBD2	TRBJ2-7	TGCAGCGTTGAGTTACTAGCGGAAACCGCCTCCTACGAGCAGTACTTC	CSVELLAETASYEQYF
TRBV5-8	TRBD1	TRBJ2-7	TGTGCCAGCACCATCCCCCGGACAGGGCGGTACGAGCAGTACTTC	CASTIPRTGRYEQYF
TRBV6-5	NA	TRBJ1-1	TGTGCCAGCAGTTATTCGGGGGGCACTGAAGCTTTCTTT	CASSYSGGTEAFF
TRBV18	TRBD1	TRBJ2-2	TGTGCCAGCTCACCACTAACAGGGGGCTACACCGGGGAGCTGTTTTTT	CASSPLTGGYTGELFF
TRBV5-1	TRBD1	TRBJ1-2	TGCGCCAGCAGCTTGGACAGGGGGGCTAACTATGGCTACACCTTC	CASSLDRGANYGYTF
TRBV6-1	NA	TRBJ2-5	TGTGCCAGCAGTGAACCAGGGGCCTCCCTCCAAGAGACCCAGTACTTC	CASSEPGASLQETQYF
TRBV28	TRBD1	TRBJ2-3	TGTGCCAGCAGACCTAGCACCGGGACAGGGGGGGATACGCAGTATTTT	CASRPSTGTGGDTQYF
TRBV5-1	NA	TRBJ2-7	TGCGCCAGCAGCTTGACCAACTGGCGGGTCTCCGAGCAGTACTTC	CASSLTNWRVSEQYF
TRBV21-1	NA	TRBJ1-5	TGTGCCCCCAGAGATAGGGGGATCATTATGGATCAGCCCCAGCATTTT	CAPRDRGIIMDQPQHF
TRBV6-1	TRBD2	TRBJ2-7	TGTGCCAGCAGTGAAGGGCTAGCGGGAATCTACGAGCAGTACTTC	CASSEGLAGIYEQYF
TRBV28	NA	TRBJ2-1	TGTGCCAGCAGTTTATCGACTGCCAATGAGCAGTTCTTC	CASSLSTANEQFF
TRBV19	NA	TRBJ2-1	TGTGCCAGTAGTATGCGGGGGACAGGAAGTTACAATGAGCAGTTCTTC	CASSMRGTGSYNEQFF
TRBV28	NA	TRBJ2-3	TGTGCCAGCAGTTCACCCCTCGGGGGTGCTAGCACAGATACGCAGTATTTT	CASSSPLGGASTDTQYF
TRBV5-6	NA	TRBJ1-5	TGTGCCAGCAGCTTGACAGGAGTGAATCAGCCCCAGCATTTT	CASSLTGVNQPQHF
TRBV28	TRBD2	TRBJ2-3	TGTGCCAGCAGTTTATACCCCAGCGGGAGGGCCAGCGCAGATACGCAGTATTTT	CASSLYPSGRASADTQYF
TRBV27	NA	TRBJ1-5	TGTGCCAGCAGTTTATCGCCGGGTAGCAATCAGCCCCAGCATTTT	CASSLSPGSNQPQHF
TRBV12-5	TRBD2	TRBJ2-1	TGTGCTAGTGGTTTGGTACTCGGGCTAGCGGGAGAACTCCCCTACAATGAGCAGTTCTTC	CASGLVLGLAGELPYNEQFF
TRBV18	TRBD2	TRBJ2-5	TGTGCCAGCTCACCACGTGGGCTAGCGGTTAAAGAGACCCAGTACTTC	CASSPRGLAVKETQYF
TRBV13	NA	TRBJ1-1	TGTGCCAGCAGCTTAGCGGGTGAAGCTTTCTTT	CASSLAGEAFF
TRBV9	NA	TRBJ1-2	TGTGCCAGCAGCACCTCGGGTGAGAATGGCTACACCTTC	CASSTSGENGYTF
TRBV11-3	TRBD1	TRBJ1-2	TGTGCCAGCAGCACACGACAGGGAGATGGCTACACCTTC	CASSTRQGDGYTF
TRBV6-1	NA	TRBJ2-7	TGTGCCAGCAGCCTAGCCGGCGGCAGGGGCGAGCAGTACTTC	CASSLAGGRGEQYF
TRBV9	NA	TRBJ2-3	TGTGCCAGCAGCGTAACAACAAGCACAGATACGCAGTATTTT	CASSVTTSTDTQYF
TRBV5-1	NA	TRBJ2-7	TGCGCCAGCAGCGGAAGGGGGACGAACTACGAGCAGTACTTC	CASSGRGTNYEQYF
TRBV2	TRBD1	TRBJ2-7	TGTGCCAGCAGAAAGAGCCGGGACAGGGGGGCCTCCTACGAGCAGTACTTC	CASRKSRDRGASYEQYF
TRBV5-4	NA	TRBJ2-7	TGTGCCAGCAGCGGCGGGACGGCCTACGAGCAGTACTTC	CASSGGTAYEQYF
TRBV7-9	TRBD1	TRBJ1-4	TGTGCCAGCAGCTTAGGCGACAGGGGCGCCGGTGAAAAACTGTTTTTT	CASSLGDRGAGEKLFF
TRBV11-2	TRBD2	TRBJ2-1	TGTGCCAGCAGCTTTATAGCGGGAGAGAGTAATGAGCAGTTCTTC	CASSFIAGESNEQFF
TRBV7-2	NA	TRBJ2-3	TGTGCCAGCAGCTTATTAGGGGCGACTCAGGCTACAGATACGCAGTATTTT	CASSLLGATQATDTQYF